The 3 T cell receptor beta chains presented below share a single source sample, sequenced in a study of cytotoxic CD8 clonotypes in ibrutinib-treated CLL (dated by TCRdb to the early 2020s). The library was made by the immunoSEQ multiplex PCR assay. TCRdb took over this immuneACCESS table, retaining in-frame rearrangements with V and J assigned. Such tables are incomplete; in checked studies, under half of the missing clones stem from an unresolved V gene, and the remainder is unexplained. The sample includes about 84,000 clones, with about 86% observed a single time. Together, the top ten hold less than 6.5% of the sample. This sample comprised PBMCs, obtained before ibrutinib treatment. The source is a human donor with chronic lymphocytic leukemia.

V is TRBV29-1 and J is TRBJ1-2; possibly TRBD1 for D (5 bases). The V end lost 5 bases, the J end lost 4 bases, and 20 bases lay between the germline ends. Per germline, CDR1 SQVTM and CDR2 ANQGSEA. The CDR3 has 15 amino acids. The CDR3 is CSVPGSWGSGYGYTF. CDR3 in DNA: TGCAGCGTTCCAGGTAGTTGGGGGTCGGGCTATGGCTACACCTTC.

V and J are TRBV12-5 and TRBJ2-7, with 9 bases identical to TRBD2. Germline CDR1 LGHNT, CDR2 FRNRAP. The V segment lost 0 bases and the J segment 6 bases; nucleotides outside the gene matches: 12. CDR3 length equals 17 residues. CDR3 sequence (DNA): TGTGCTAGTGGTTTGGTAGGTGGGACTAGCCCGTTCTCCGAGCAGTACTTC. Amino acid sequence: CASGLVGGTSPFSEQYF.

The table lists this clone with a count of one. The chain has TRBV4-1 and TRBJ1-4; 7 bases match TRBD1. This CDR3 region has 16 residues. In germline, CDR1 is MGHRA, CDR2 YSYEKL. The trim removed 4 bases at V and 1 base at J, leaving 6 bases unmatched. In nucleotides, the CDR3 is TGCGCCAGCAGCCCCTACAACAGGGGAACTAATGAAAAACTGTTTTTT. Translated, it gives CASSPYNRGTNEKLFF.